A single sample is the source of the 23 T cell receptor beta chains below, sequenced in a study of sequential checkpoint blockade in melanoma. Described treatment: randomized to nivolumab then ipilimumab (arm A) or the reverse (arm B). Using immunoSEQ multiplex PCR, the repertoire was profiled, and TCRdb retains in-frame clones only, with some absent. This sample has some 15,000 clones, with roughly 72% found just once. The sequenced sample was CD8+ T cells sorted from blood (inferred from file names), obtained from a patient given nivolumab and ipilimumab in sequence. The receptors stem from a human donor with melanoma.

The chain recombines TRBV9 with TRBJ2-3, with D possibly being TRBD2 (5 bases). The germline CDR1 and CDR2 sequences are SGDLS and YYNGEE. This CDR3 contains 14 residues. The V end was cut by 3 bases, the J end by 2 bases, with 10 bases between. The CDR3 reads CASSEGLATDTQYF. The CDR3 DNA follows: TGTGCCAGCAGCGAAGGACTTGCCACAGATACGCAGTATTTT.

This chain uses TRBV9 with TRBJ1-2; unclear D gene. V was shortened by 0 bases and J by 6 bases, with 12 bases between the two germline ends. CDR1 SGDLS and CDR2 YYNGEE come from the germline V gene. There are 14 residues in the CDR3. The CDR3 sequence is CASSVAQAGNGYTF. CDR3 DNA sequence: TGTGCCAGCAGCGTAGCCCAGGCCGGAAATGGCTACACCTTC. Full variable domain (outside the CDR3, taken from reference TRBV9 and TRBJ1-2): DSGVTQTPKHLITATGQRVTLRCSPRSGDLSVYWYQQSLDQGLQFLIQYYNGEERAKGNILERFSAQQFPDLHSELNLSSLELGDSALYFCASSVAQAGNGYTFGSGTRLTVV.

Note on this clone: At one end the junction does not follow the germline gene, possibly because of a read error. V gene TRBV2 combines with J gene TRBJ1-1; no definite D call. This CDR3 comprises 14 residues. CDR1 SNHLY and CDR2 FYNNEI come from the germline V gene. CDR3 loop: CASSGPQVKTEAFF. CDR3 nucleotides: TGTGCCAGCAGTGGGCCGCAGGTGAAAACTGAAGCTTTCTTT.

The chain recombines TRBV6-5 with TRBJ2-7, with 11 bases identical to TRBD2. The CDR3 is 15 residues long. The V gene's germline CDR1 is MNHEY and CDR2 SVGAGI. Germline trimming cut 4 bases from V and 2 bases from J; bases unmatched to any gene: 4. The CDR3 DNA sequence: TGTGCCAGCAGTTTGGGGACTAGCGGAACCTACGAGCAGTACTTC. Translated: CASSLGTSGTYEQYF.

V is TRBV2 and J is TRBJ1-2; 7 bases match TRBD1. V dropped 5 bases and J dropped 4; count of bases not matched to a gene: 10. Germline V gives CDR1 SNHLY, CDR2 FYNNEI. CDR3 length equals 15 residues. Here the CDR3 DNA reads TGTGCCAGCAGTCTTCCGGGACAGCAAATCTATGGCTACACCTTC. As protein: CASSLPGQQIYGYTF.

The chain links TRBV7-6 to TRBJ2-5, with 7 bases fitting TRBD1. This CDR3 comprises 14 residues. In germline, CDR1 is SGHVS, CDR2 FNYEAQ. Germline trimming cut 5 bases from V and 2 bases from J; bases unmatched to any gene: 5. The CDR3, as DNA: TGTGCCAGCAGCCGAGGGACAGTTCAAGAGACCCAGTACTTC. Translating it yields CASSRGTVQETQYF.

The chain uses TRBV27 and TRBJ1-1; weak D call: TRBD1 (6 bases). Germline V gene lookup returns CDR1 MNHEY and CDR2 SMNVEV (reference sequence). Trimming stripped 3 bases from V and 1 base from J, with 24 bases between. The CDR3 consists of 19 residues. The DNA of the CDR3 is TGTGCCAGCAGTTTCCGACAGGTACCCGCTCCTCGTGGGAACACTGAAGCTTTCTTT. This codes for CASSFRQVPAPRGNTEAFF.

The chain uses TRBV9 and TRBJ1-2; no clear D. V lost 3 bases and J lost 13, with 10 bases in between. The CDR3 spans 10 residues. CDR1 is SGDLS, CDR2 YYNGEE, per germline. The CDR3 region is CASSAGVGTF. CDR3 sequence (DNA): TGTGCCAGCAGCGCTGGAGTAGGCACCTTC.

The genes are TRBV15 and TRBJ1-1; 8 bases are a match to TRBD1. Germline CDR1 reads LNHNV; CDR2 reads YYDKDF (reference sequence). J was trimmed by 1 base and V by 3 bases; bases with no gene match: 4. The CDR3 has 15 amino acids. The CDR3 bases are TGTGCCACCAGCAGCTTACAGGGGGAGAACACTGAAGCTTTCTTT. Its protein product is CATSSLQGENTEAFF. The complete variable domain, with remaining parts taken from reference TRBV15 and TRBJ1-1, reads DAMVIQNPRYQVTQFGKPVTLSCSQTLNHNVMYWYQQKSSQAPKLLFHYYDKDFNNEADTPDNFQSRRPNTSFCFLDIRSPGLGDTAMYLCATSSLQGENTEAFFGQGTRLTVV.

This chain joins TRBV27 and TRBJ2-3; weak D call: TRBD1 (6 bases). CDR3 length equals 16 residues. V was clipped by 5 bases and J by 6 bases, with 21 bases between them. Per the germline V gene, CDR1 is MNHEY and CDR2 is SMNVEV (reference sequence). This CDR3 is CASSPLPDRPGDTQYF. The CDR3 bases are TGTGCCAGCAGTCCGCTCCCGGACAGACCTGGGGATACGCAGTATTTT.

This clone has a handful of counts. The gene calls are TRBV21-1 and TRBJ2-1; the tabulated D call, TRBD2, remains unverified against the DNA. TRBV21-1 is noted as a pseudogene. The CDR3 extends over 19 amino acids. The CDR3 DNA reads TGTGCCAGCAGCAAAGGACTAGCGGGATCCTTCGGGGCGACAAATGAGCAGTTCTTC. This gives the protein CASSKGLAGSFGATNEQFF.

This clone rates as medium-sized. The genes are TRBV14 and TRBJ2-7, with 8 bases identical to TRBD2. Per the germline V gene, CDR1 is SGHDN and CDR2 is FVKESK. The V segment lost 6 bases and the J segment 0 bases; nucleotides outside the gene matches: 1. The CDR3 is 13 residues long. CDR3 region: CASRTSGSYEQYF. DNA of the CDR3: TGTGCCAGCAGAACTAGCGGCTCCTACGAGCAGTACTTC.

This clone has just a few counts. Written as DNA, the CDR3 is TGTGCCAGCTACGGACATTCAACTGGAAACACCATATATTTT. Its protein is CASYGHSTGNTIYF. The chain uses TRBV7-2 and TRBJ1-3; D may be TRBD1 (5 bases). This CDR3 spans 14 amino acids. Trimming left V 8 bases short and J 2 bases short, with 13 bases between. Germline V CDR1 and CDR2: SGHTA, FQGNSA.

V is TRBV7-6 and J is TRBJ2-1, with 16 bases matching TRBD2. The CDR3 has 19 amino acids. Trimming took 3 bases from V and 5 from J; bases not matched to a gene: 10. Germline assignment: CDR1 SGHVS and CDR2 FNYEAQ. CDR3 bases: TGTGCCAGCAGCTTCGGGACTAGCGGGAGGGCCGGTCCAAACAATGAGCAGTTCTTC. It codes for CASSFGTSGRAGPNNEQFF.

V is TRBV9 and J is TRBJ2-1, with a possible D match to TRBD2 (5 bases). CDR1 and CDR2 from the germline V gene are SGDLS and YYNGEE. The CDR3 extends over 13 amino acids. Trimming stripped 6 bases from V and 3 bases from J, with 10 bases between. The chain's CDR3 is CASTPGGYNEQFF. The CDR3 DNA follows: TGTGCCAGCACGCCCGGAGGCTACAATGAGCAGTTCTTC.

J is TRBJ2-7 and V is TRBV4-2, with TRBD1 identical over 10 bases. The ends lost 0 bases at V and 6 bases at J; junction bases unmatched: 5. The CDR3 is made up of 15 amino acids. Looked up from germline, CDR1 is LGHNA and CDR2 is YNFKEQ. The CDR3 DNA sequence: TGTGCCAGCAGCCAAGACGGGACAGGGGCTCTCGAGCAGTACTTC. Translating gives CASSQDGTGALEQYF.

The chain's CDR3 is CASSLASGSYEQYF. The CDR3 region has the DNA TGTGCCAGCAGCTTAGCTAGCGGGTCCTACGAGCAGTACTTC. The V call is TRBV11-3, the J call TRBJ2-7, with TRBD2 matching 8 bases. The V and J ends lost 1 base and 1 base, in that order; junction bases with no gene match: 0. This CDR3 has 14 amino acids. CDR1 is SGHNT, CDR2 YENEEA, per germline.

The chain joins TRBV7-9 to TRBJ1-4, with 10 bases fitting TRBD1. Germline V lookup: CDR1 SEHNR, CDR2 FQNEAQ (reference sequence). V lost 5 bases, J lost 10 bases, and 7 bases stayed unmatched. The CDR3 is made up of 14 amino acids. The CDR3 reads CASSPGQGVGKLFF. CDR3 bases: TGTGCCAGCAGCCCCGGACAGGGGGTCGGAAAACTGTTTTTT.

The CDR3 bases are TGCGCCAGCAGCCCCACATGGGGTCGTTTAGGGGCTGAAGCTTTCTTT. Its protein is CASSPTWGRLGAEAFF. This chain connects TRBV5-1 to TRBJ1-1; a weak D match, TRBD1 (5 bases). The CDR3 extends over 16 amino acids. CDR1 is SGHRS, CDR2 YFSETQ, per germline. The V and J ends lost 4 bases and 6 bases respectively, with 22 bases between them.

This rearrangement joins TRBV7-9 to TRBJ2-1, with 12 bases that match TRBD2. V lost 4 bases, J lost 7 bases, and 8 bases stayed unmatched. In germline, CDR1 is SEHNR, CDR2 FQNEAQ (reference sequence). The CDR3 runs 16 residues. The CDR3 nucleotides read TGTGCCAGCAGCTCCCCACTAGCGGGGGGAAGGAATGAGCAGTTCTTC. Protein sequence: CASSSPLAGGRNEQFF.

V usage is TRBV7-8 and J usage is TRBJ2-2; 9 bases match TRBD2. Germline V gene sequence: CDR1 SGHVS, CDR2 FQNEAQ. The CDR3 is 17 residues long. Losses at the gene ends were 1 base for V and 4 bases for J; bases not matched to a gene: 7. CDR3: CASSLEPSGAGTGELFF. DNA for the CDR3: TGTGCCAGCAGCTTAGAGCCTAGCGGGGCAGGCACCGGGGAGCTGTTTTTT.

The rearrangement uses TRBV27 and TRBJ2-1; perhaps TRBD2 as D (6 bases). The V and J ends lost 6 bases and 3 bases respectively, with 12 bases between them. The germline V gene encodes CDR1 MNHEY and CDR2 SMNVEV (reference sequence). This CDR3 has 14 residues. CDR3 sequence reads: CASSPTRNYNEQFF. The CDR3, as DNA: TGTGCCAGCAGCCCGACTAGAAACTACAATGAGCAGTTCTTC.

The table lists this clone with a few counts. The V call is TRBV7-2, the J call TRBJ1-2, with 10 bases fitting TRBD1. Germline trimming cut 4 bases from V and 6 bases from J; bases unmatched to any gene: 5. From germline, CDR1 is SGHTA and CDR2 FQGNSA. The CDR3 contains 14 residues. The CDR3 reads CASSYPGTGDGYTF. The CDR3 nucleotides are TGTGCCAGCAGCTATCCCGGGACAGGGGATGGCTACACCTTC.